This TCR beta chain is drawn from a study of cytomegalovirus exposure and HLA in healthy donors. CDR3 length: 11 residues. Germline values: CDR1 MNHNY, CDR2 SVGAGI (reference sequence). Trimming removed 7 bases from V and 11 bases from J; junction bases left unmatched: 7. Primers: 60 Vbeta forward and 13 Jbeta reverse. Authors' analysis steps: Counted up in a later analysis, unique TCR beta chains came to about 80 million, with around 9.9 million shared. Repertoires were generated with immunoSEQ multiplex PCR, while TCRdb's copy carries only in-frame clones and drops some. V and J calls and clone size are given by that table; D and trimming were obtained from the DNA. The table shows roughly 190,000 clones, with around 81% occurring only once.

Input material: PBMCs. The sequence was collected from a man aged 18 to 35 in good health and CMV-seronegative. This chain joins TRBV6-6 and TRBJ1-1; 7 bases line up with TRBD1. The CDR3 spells CASIREGAAFF. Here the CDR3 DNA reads TGTGCCAGCATTCGTGAGGGGGCGGCTTTCTTT.